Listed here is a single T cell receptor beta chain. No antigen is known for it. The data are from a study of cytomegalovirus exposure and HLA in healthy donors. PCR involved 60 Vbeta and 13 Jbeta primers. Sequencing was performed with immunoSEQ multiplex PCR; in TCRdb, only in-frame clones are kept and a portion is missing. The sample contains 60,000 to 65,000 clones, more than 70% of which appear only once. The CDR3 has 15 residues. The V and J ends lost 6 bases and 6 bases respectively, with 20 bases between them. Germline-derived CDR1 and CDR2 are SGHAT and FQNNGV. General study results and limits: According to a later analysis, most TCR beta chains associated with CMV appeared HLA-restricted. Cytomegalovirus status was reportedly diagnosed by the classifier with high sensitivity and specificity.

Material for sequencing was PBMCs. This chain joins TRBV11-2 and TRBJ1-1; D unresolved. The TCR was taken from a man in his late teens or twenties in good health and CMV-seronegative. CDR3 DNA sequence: TGTGCCAGCAGACCCCATGTTGCGGAAGGATCTGAAGCTTTCTTT. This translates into CASRPHVAEGSEAFF.